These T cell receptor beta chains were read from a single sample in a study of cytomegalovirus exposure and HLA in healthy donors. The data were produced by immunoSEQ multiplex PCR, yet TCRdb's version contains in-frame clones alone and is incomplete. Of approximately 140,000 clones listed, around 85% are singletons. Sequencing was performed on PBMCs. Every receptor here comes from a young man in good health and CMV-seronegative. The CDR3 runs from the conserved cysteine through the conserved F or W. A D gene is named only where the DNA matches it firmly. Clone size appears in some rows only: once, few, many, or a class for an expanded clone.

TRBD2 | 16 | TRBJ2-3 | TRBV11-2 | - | CASSRLAGPVSLTQYF | TGTGCCAGCAGCCGATTAGCGGGGCCCGTATCTCTGACGCAGTATTTT
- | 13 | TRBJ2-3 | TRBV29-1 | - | CSVEYQGTDTQYF | TGCAGCGTTGAGTACCAGGGGACAGATACGCAGTATTTT
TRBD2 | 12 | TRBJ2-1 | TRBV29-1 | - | CSGGRSYNEQFF | TGCAGTGGCGGGAGATCCTACAATGAGCAGTTCTTC
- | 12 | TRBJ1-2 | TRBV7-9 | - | CATPGGLDGYTF | TGTGCCACGCCGGGGGGGCTAGATGGCTACACCTTC
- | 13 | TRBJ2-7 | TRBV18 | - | CASSVSREHEQYF | TGTGCCAGCTCAGTAAGCAGGGAACACGAGCAGTACTTC
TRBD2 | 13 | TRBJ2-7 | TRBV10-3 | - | CAIRREGAYEQYF | TGTGCCATCAGGCGGGAGGGTGCCTACGAGCAGTACTTC
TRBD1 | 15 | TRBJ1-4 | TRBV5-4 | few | CASSETGGAGEKLFF | TGTGCCAGCAGCGAGACAGGGGGCGCAGGTGAAAAACTGTTTTTT
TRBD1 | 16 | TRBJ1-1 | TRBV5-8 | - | CASSLAFGTGGTEAFF | TGTGCCAGCAGCTTGGCTTTCGGGACAGGGGGCACTGAAGCTTTCTTT
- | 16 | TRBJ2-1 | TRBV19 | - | CASRETGGAWYNEQFF | TGTGCCAGTAGGGAAACGGGTGGGGCTTGGTACAATGAGCAGTTCTTC
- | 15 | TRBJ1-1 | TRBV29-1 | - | CSVSSLGLRGTEAFF | TGCAGCGTCTCTTCCTTAGGACTGCGGGGCACTGAAGCTTTCTTT
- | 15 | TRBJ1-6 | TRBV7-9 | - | CASSLQGVLNSPLHF | TGTGCCAGCAGCTTACAGGGCGTTTTAAATTCACCCCTCCACTTT
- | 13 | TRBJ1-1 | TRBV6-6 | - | CASSYSQDTEAFF | TGTGCCAGCAGTTACTCACAGGACACTGAAGCTTTCTTT
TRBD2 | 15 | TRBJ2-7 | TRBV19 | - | CASSGRLAAVYEQYF | TGTGCCAGTAGTGGACGACTAGCCGCCGTCTACGAGCAGTACTTC
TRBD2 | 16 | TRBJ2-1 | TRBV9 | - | CASSAPLAGIPNEQFF | TGTGCCAGCAGCGCGCCACTAGCGGGAATCCCCAATGAGCAGTTCTTC
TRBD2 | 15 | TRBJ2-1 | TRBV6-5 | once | CASSRTSGRATEQFF | TGTGCCAGCAGCCGTACTAGCGGGAGGGCCACTGAGCAGTTCTTC
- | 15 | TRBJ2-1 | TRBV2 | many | CASSEAFHTLNEQFF | TGTGCCAGCAGTGAAGCATTTCATACTCTTAATGAGCAGTTCTTC
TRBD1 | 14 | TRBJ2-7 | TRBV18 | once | CASSRQGRGYEQYF | TGTGCCAGCTCAAGACAGGGGCGCGGGTACGAGCAGTACTTC
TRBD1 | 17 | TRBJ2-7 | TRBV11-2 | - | CASSLGPGTGIFYEQYF | TGTGCCAGCAGCTTAGGACCCGGGACAGGGATTTTCTACGAGCAGTACTTC
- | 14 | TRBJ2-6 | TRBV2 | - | CASSDKSGANVLTF | TGTGCCAGCAGTGACAAATCTGGGGCCAACGTCCTGACTTTC
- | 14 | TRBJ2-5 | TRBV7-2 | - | CASSLDQSGETQYF | TGTGCCAGCAGCTTAGACCAGTCGGGTGAGACCCAGTACTTC
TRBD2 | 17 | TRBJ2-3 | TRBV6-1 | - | CASSEDNSGTSTDTQYF | TGTGCCAGCAGTGAAGATAATAGCGGGACTAGCACAGATACGCAGTATTTT
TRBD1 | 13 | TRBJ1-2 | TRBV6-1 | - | CATSRTGGYGYTF | TGTGCCACCTCCAGGACAGGGGGCTATGGCTACACCTTC
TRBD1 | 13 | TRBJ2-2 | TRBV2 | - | CASRPDRAGELFF | TGTGCCAGCAGACCCGACAGGGCCGGGGAGCTGTTTTTT
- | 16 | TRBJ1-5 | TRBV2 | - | CASSAARVGSNQPQHF | TGTGCCAGCAGTGCCGCCAGGGTAGGGAGCAATCAGCCCCAGCATTTT
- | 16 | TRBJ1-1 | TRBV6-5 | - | CASSYTRQARNTEAFF | TGTGCCAGCAGTTACACCCGACAGGCACGAAACACTGAAGCTTTCTTT
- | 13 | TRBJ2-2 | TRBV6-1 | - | CASSEEGSGELFF | TGTGCCAGCAGTGAAGAGGGGTCCGGGGAGCTGTTTTTT
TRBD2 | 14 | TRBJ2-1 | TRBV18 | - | CASSGTSGGNEQFF | TGTGCCAGCTCCGGGACTAGCGGGGGCAATGAGCAGTTCTTC
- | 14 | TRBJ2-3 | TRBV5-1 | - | CASSRLTTSDTQYF | TGCGCCAGCAGCCGACTGACTACCTCAGATACGCAGTATTTT
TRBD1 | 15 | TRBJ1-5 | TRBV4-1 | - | CASSQAGQGTKAQHF | TGCGCCAGCAGCCAGGCGGGACAGGGGACTAAGGCCCAGCATTTT
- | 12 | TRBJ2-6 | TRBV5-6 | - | CASSLGANVLTF | TGTGCCAGCAGCCTTGGGGCCAACGTCCTGACTTTC
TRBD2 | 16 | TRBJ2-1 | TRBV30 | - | CACMRGTSGSYNEQFF | TGTGCCTGTATGAGAGGGACTAGCGGGAGTTACAATGAGCAGTTCTTC
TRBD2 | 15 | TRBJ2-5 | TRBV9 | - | CASSVTSGRFETQYF | TGTGCCAGCAGCGTGACTAGCGGGAGGTTCGAGACCCAGTACTTC
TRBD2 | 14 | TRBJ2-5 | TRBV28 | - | CASHRSGGEETQYF | TGTGCCAGCCACCGGTCGGGGGGAGAGGAGACCCAGTACTTC
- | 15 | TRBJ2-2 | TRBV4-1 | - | CASSQTIELPGELFF | TGCGCCAGCAGCCAAACAATAGAACTACCCGGGGAGCTGTTTTTT
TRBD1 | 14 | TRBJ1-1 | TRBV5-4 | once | CASSLGQGVPEAFF | TGTGCCAGCAGCCTAGGACAGGGGGTTCCTGAAGCTTTCTTT